A selection of T cell receptor beta chains follows, all from one sample in a study of shared T cell receptors in the human thymus. Repertoires were generated with immunoSEQ multiplex PCR, while TCRdb's copy carries only in-frame clones and drops some. The table lists hundreds of thousands of clones, around 82% of them singletons. The sample was also reused in another study, on human thymus T cells.

Sequencing used thymocytes. The receptors here all came from a boy younger than two with a congenital heart defect. CDR3s include the opening cysteine and the closing phenylalanine or tryptophan.

V gene	J gene	CDR3 protein
TRBV6-1	TRBJ1-5	CASSEASDRGAYQPQHF
TRBV6-1	TRBJ2-5	CASSGGSRRKTQYF
TRBV7-9	TRBJ1-5	CASSPGGNQPQHF
TRBV27	TRBJ2-7	CASSPSGSYEQYF
TRBV25-1	TRBJ2-7	CASSEPGLAGGSEQYF
TRBV10-2	TRBJ2-1	CASRGLGDYNEQFF
TRBV11-2	TRBJ2-7	CASTEPGQGTYEQYF
TRBV15	TRBJ1-2	CATSRDRTGYGYTF
TRBV7-6	TRBJ2-7	CASSLGLAGTYEQYF
TRBV19	TRBJ2-2	CASSVYGTINGPGELFF
TRBV6-1	TRBJ2-7	CASSEGWIGTSGRALYEQYF
TRBV10-1	TRBJ1-1	CASSDRDSEAFF
TRBV6-1	TRBJ1-5	CASRGEGSQPQHF
TRBV6-1	TRBJ1-1	CASTPTGQLNTEAFF
TRBV7-9	TRBJ2-1	CASRLLGNEQFF
TRBV30	TRBJ1-5	CAWRASHSNQPQHF
TRBV9	TRBJ1-2	CASSVDYLASIGYTF
TRBV5-6	TRBJ1-2	CASSWTGSQSYGYTF